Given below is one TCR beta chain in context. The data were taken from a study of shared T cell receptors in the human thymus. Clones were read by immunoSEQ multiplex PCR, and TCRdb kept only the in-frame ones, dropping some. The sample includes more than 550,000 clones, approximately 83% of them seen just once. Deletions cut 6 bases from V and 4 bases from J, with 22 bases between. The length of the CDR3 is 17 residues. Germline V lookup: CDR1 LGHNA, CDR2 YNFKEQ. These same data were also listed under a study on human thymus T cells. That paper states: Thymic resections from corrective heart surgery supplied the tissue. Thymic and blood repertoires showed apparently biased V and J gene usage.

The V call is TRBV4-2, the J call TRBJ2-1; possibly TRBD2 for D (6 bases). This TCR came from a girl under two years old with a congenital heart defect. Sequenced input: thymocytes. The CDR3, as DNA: TGTGCCAGCAGTACCTTAAATGGCGGGGTGGAATACAATGAGCAGTTCTTC. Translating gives CASSTLNGGVEYNEQFF.